In its sample, the clone carrying this T cell receptor (beta chain) was seen once. What it binds is unknown. In the source study's methods: Quality scores were absent from the junction-only immunoSEQ sequences, so filtering differed. Sequenced by immunoSEQ multiplex PCR; TCRdb stores in-frame clones only, minus some. That table gives V, J and clone size, and the DNA gave D and trimming. The table lists fewer than 1.6 million clones, around 98.5% of them singletons. The sample belongs to a study of shared clonotypes between healthy human individuals. General study results and limits: The sampled material consisted only of blood, and tissue repertoires are likely to differ.

The specimen sequenced was naive CD4+ T cells sorted from blood. Specified subset: CD45RA+ positively selected. This TCR derives from a young man in good health.

The CDR3 loop is CASRPLWVYRGRGTDTQYF. For the CDR3, the DNA is TGCGCCAGCAGGCCCCTTTGGGTGTACAGGGGGCGCGGGACAGATACGCAGTATTTT. The chain recombines TRBV10-1 with TRBJ2-3, with 9 bases fitting TRBD1. This CDR3 contains 19 residues. The V gene's germline CDR1 is WNHNN and CDR2 SYGVQD (reference sequence). V shed 6 bases and J 3 bases; nucleotides not matched to a gene: 19.